This T cell receptor (beta chain) was sequenced for a study of shared clonotypes between healthy human individuals. The CDR3 totals 14 residues. The germline V gene encodes CDR1 MDHEN and CDR2 SYDVKM. V was pared by 2 bases and J by 7 bases, with 12 bases between. Each cell subset's genomic DNA was divided evenly among several immunoSEQ plates. Sequenced by immunoSEQ multiplex PCR; TCRdb stores in-frame clones only, minus some. Altogether approximately 980,000 clones are present, around 80% being singletons, with the ten largest covering about 1.5%. Source material: memory CD4+ T cells sorted from blood. Specified subset: CD45RA-negative fraction. The chain has TRBV28 and TRBJ2-1, with D possibly called TRBD1 or TRBD2 (5 bases each). The receptor comes from a man aged 18 to 30 in good health. This CDR3 is CASSLGSWGNEQFF. CDR3 bases: TGTGCCAGCAGTTTAGGTTCATGGGGGAATGAGCAGTTCTTC.